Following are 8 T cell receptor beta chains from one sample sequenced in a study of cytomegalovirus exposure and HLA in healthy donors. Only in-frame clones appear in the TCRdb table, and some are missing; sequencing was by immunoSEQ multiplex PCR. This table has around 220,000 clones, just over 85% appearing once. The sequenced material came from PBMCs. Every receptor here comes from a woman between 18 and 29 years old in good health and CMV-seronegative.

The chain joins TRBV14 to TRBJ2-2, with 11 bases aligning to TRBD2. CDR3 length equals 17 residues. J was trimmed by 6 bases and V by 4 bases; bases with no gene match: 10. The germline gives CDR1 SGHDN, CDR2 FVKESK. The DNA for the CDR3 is TGTGCCAGCAGCCCCCCACTAGCGGGAGTAACGGCCGGGGAGCTGTTTTTT. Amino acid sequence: CASSPPLAGVTAGELFF.

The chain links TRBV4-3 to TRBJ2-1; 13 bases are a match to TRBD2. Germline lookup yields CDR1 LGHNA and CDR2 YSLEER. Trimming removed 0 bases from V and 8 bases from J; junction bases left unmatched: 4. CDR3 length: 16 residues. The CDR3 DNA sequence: TGCGCCAGCAGCCAAGAACTAGCGGGAGGGCCAGATGAGCAGTTCTTC. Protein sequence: CASSQELAGGPDEQFF.

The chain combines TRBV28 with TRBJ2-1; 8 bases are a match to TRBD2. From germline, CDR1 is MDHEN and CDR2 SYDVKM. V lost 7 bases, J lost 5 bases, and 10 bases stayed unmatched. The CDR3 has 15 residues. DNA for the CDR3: TGTGCCAGCAAACTACTAGCGGTGGGGAACAATGAGCAGTTCTTC. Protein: CASKLLAVGNNEQFF.

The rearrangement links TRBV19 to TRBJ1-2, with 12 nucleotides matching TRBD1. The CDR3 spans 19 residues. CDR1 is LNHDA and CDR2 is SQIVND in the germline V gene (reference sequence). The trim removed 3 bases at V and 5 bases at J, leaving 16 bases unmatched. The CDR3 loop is CASSIGSTGQGAPSYGYTF. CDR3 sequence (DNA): TGTGCCAGTAGTATCGGGTCGACGGGACAGGGGGCGCCTTCATATGGCTACACCTTC. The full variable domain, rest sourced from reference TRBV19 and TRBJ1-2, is DGGITQSPKYLFRKEGQNVTLSCEQNLNHDAMYWYRQDPGQGLRLIYYSQIVNDFQKGDIAEGYSVSREKKESFPLTVTSAQKNPTAFYLCASSIGSTGQGAPSYGYTFGSGTRLTVV.

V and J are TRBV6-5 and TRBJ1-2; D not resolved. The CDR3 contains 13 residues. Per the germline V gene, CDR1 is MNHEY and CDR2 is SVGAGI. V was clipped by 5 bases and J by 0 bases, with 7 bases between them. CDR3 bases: TGTGCCAGCAGTCCTCAGGCTAACTATGGCTACACCTTC. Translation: CASSPQANYGYTF.

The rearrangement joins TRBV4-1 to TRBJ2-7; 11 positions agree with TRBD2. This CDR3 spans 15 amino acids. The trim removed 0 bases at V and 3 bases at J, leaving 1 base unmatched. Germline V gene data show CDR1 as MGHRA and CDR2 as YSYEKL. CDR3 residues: CASSQEGLAGYEQYF. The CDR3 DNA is TGCGCCAGCAGCCAAGAAGGACTAGCGGGCTACGAGCAGTACTTC.

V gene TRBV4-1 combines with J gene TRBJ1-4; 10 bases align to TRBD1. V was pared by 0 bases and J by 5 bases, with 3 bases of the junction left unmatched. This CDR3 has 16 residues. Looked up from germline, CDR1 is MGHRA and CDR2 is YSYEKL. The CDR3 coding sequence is TGCGCCAGCAGCCAAGAAGGGACAGGGGTGAATGAAAAACTGTTTTTT. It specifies CASSQEGTGVNEKLFF.

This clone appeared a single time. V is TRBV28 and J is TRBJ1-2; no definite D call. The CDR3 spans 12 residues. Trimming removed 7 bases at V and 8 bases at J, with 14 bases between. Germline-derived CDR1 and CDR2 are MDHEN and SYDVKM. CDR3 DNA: TGTGCCAGCAAAATCGAGGTATACGGCTACACCTTC. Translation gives CASKIEVYGYTF.